This TCR beta chain derives from a study of blood T cells in healthy people across ages. Alongside a J-beta primer mix, a sample-barcoded 5' primer served in a second PCR lasting roughly 7 to 11 cycles. MiXCR, run by TCRdb on the 5' RACE reads, gives a single entry per CDR3 protein. There are about 800,000 distinct CDR3 sequences in the sample; roughly 50% occur only once, and 22% lies in the top ten. The germline V gene has CDR1 SGHTA and CDR2 FQGNSA. The CDR3 spans 13 residues. V lost 4 bases, J lost 5 bases, and 11 bases lay in between. The sample consisted of blood. This rearrangement joins TRBV7-2 to TRBJ2-5; D not certain. The receptor was derived from a man younger than 45 in good health. The CDR3 sequence is CASSSRAGETQYF. The DNA for the CDR3 is TGTGCCAGCAGCTCCCGGGCCGGGGAGACCCAGTACTTC.